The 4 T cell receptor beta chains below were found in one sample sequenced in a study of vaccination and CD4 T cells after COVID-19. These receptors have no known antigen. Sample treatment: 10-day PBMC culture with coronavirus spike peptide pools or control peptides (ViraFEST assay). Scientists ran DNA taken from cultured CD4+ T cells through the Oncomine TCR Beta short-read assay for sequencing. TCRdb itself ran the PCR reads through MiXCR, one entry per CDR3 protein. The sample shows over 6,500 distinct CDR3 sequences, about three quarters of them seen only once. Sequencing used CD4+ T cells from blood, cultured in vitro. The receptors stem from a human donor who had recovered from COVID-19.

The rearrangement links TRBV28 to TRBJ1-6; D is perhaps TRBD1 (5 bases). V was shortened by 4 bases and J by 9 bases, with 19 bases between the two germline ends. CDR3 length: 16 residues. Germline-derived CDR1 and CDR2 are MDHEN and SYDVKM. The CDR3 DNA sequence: TGTGCCAGCAGTTCACCGGGGCAGGGATTTGTTTCACCCCTCCACTTT. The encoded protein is CASSSPGQGFVSPLHF.

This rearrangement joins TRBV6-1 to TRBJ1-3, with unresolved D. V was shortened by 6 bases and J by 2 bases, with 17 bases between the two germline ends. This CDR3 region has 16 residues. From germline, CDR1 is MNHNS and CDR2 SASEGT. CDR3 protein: CASSKSRVGTGNTIYF. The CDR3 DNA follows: TGTGCCAGCAGCAAATCCAGAGTAGGAACTGGAAACACCATATATTTT.

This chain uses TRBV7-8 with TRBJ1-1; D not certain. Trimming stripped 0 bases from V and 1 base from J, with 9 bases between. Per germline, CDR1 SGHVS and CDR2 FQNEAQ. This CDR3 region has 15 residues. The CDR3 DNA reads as TGTGCCAGCAGCTTAGCGCCTCGAGGGAACACTGAAGCTTTCTTT. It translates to CASSLAPRGNTEAFF.

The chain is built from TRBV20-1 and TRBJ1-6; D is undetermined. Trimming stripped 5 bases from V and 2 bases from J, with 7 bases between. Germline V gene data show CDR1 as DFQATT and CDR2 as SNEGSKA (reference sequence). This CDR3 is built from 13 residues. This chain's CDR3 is CSAAGTYNSPLHF. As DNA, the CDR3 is TGCAGTGCTGCTGGGACCTATAATTCACCCCTCCACTTT.